The subject of this entry is one T cell receptor (beta chain). This specimen belongs to a study of blood T cell repertoires in COVID-19. Study-wide background: The study drew acute and convalescent COVID-19 samples from the United States, Italy and Spain.

V lost 0 bases and J lost 3, with 10 bases in between. The CDR3 contains 14 residues. Germline V CDR1 and CDR2: SGDLS, YYNGEE. Clones were read by immunoSEQ multiplex PCR, and TCRdb kept only the in-frame ones, dropping some. The table includes some 230,000 clones, 65% to 85% detected once. Sequences were obtained from peripheral blood. The chain recombines TRBV9 with TRBJ2-7; D perhaps matches TRBD1 (6 bases). The receptor's source is a woman between 55 and 75 years old with acute or convalescent COVID-19. The DNA of the CDR3 is TGTGCCAGCAGCGTAGGGACAGCGAGCTACGAGCAGTACTTC. It yields the protein CASSVGTASYEQYF. Using reference TRBV9 and TRBJ2-7 for the parts outside the CDR3, the full variable domain is DSGVTQTPKHLITATGQRVTLRCSPRSGDLSVYWYQQSLDQGLQFLIQYYNGEERAKGNILERFSAQQFPDLHSELNLSSLELGDSALYFCASSVGTASYEQYFGPGTRLTVT.